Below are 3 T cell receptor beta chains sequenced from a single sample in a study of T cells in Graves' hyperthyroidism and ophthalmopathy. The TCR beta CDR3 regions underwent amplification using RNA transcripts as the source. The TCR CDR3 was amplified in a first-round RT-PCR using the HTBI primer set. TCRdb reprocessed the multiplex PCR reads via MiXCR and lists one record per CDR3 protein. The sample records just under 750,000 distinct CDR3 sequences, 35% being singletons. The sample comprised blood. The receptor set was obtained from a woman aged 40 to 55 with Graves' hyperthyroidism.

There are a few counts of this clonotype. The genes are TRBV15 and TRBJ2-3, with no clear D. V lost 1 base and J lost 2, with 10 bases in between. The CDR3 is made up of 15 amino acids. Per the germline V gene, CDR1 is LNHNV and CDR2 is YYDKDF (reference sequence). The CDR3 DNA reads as TGTGCCACCAGCAGAGTGGCAGCGCTCACAGATACGCAGTATTTT. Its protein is CATSRVAALTDTQYF.

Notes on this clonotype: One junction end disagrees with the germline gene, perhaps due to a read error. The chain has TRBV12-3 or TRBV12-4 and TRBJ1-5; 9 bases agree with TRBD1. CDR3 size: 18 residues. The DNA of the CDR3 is TGTCCCAGCAGTTTAAGGTTAACAGGGGGCAATGGCAATCAGCCCCAGCATTTT. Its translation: CPSSLRLTGGNGNQPQHF.

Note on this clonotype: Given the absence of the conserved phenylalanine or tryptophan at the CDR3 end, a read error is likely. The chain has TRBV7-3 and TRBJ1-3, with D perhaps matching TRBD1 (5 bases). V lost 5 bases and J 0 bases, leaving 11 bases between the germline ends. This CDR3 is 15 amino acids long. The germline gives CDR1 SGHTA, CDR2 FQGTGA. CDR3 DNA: TGTGCCAGCAGCATGGGACGGATCTCTGGAAACACCATATATCTT. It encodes CASSMGRISGNTIYL.